Sequencing of this T cell receptor beta chain was carried out in a study of regulatory T cells in long-lasting Graves disease. Specified time point: newly diagnosed GD, antithyroid drugs for less than 3 months. From RNA extracted from PBMCs, the TCR library was made. Construction of TCR beta libraries relied on iRepertoire HTBI primers and on Arm-PCR targeting CDR3 regions. Each CDR3 protein is one row after TCRdb ran MiXCR on the multiplex PCR reads. The repertoire holds roughly 500,000 distinct CDR3 sequences, with around 15% as singletons. V dropped 6 bases and J dropped 8 bases, with 16 bases sitting between them. CDR3 length equals 13 residues. Germline values: CDR1 SNHLY, CDR2 FYNNEI. This same sample was also taken into another study, of T cells in Graves' hyperthyroidism and ophthalmopathy. That paper notes: HTBI primers were the set used in a first-round RT-PCR of the TCR CDR3.

The sequence was collected from a woman in her forties or fifties with Graves disease. The gene calls are TRBV2 and TRBJ1-2; D is undetermined. The source was peripheral blood mononuclear cells (PBMCs), collected at new diagnosis, from a patient treated with antithyroid drugs. The CDR3 sequence is CASRDGGLEGYTF. CDR3 sequence (DNA): TGTGCCAGCAGAGACGGAGGGTTGGAAGGCTACACCTTC.